Reported below is one TCR beta chain. As yet, its antigen is unknown. This sample was taken from a study of OX40 agonist ivuxolimab in advanced cancers. Findings and limits, study-wide: The investigators did not determine what antigen specificity the expanded peripheral T cells had. In CD8+ T cells, expanded clones were on average more numerous than in CD4+.

Profiling relied on immunoSEQ multiplex PCR, and the TCRdb table lists in-frame clones only, not all of them. The profile shows approximately 40,000 clones, 80% of them singletons. The CDR3 consists of 13 residues. The germline V gene encodes CDR1 SGHTA and CDR2 FQGTGA. V was clipped by 2 bases and J by 2 bases, with 5 bases between them. This material consisted of CD4+ or CD8+ T cells sorted from blood, taken in a trial of the OX40 agonist ivuxolimab. The genes are TRBV7-3 and TRBJ2-3, with a weak D call TRBD2 (5 bases). This TCR was sampled from an adult with an advanced solid tumor such as melanoma, head and neck, liver or kidney cancer. The CDR3 DNA reads TGTGCCAGCAGCTTAGGACTCACAGATACGCAGTATTTT. Protein sequence: CASSLGLTDTQYF.